Listed here are 14 T cell receptor beta chains from one sample, sequenced in a study of blood T cell repertoires in COVID-19. Using immunoSEQ multiplex PCR, the repertoire was profiled, and TCRdb retains in-frame clones only, with some absent. The table records roughly 420,000 clones, around nine tenths of them present only once. Sequencing was carried out using PBMCs or T cells enriched from blood (not recorded which). These receptors came from a woman between 25 and 40 years old with acute COVID-19.

This chain connects TRBV5-1 to TRBJ2-2, with D possibly being TRBD1 (6 bases). The germline V gene encodes CDR1 SGHRS and CDR2 YFSETQ. Trimming removed 3 bases from V and 4 bases from J, with 16 bases in between. CDR3 length equals 16 residues. The CDR3 nucleotides are TGCGCCAGCAGCTCAGACAGGTCCGGGGTCACCGGGGAGCTGTTTTTT. Encoded protein: CASSSDRSGVTGELFF.

The CDR3 region has the DNA TGTGCCAGCAGCTTAGCTAGCGGTAGCACAGATACGCAGTATTTT. It specifies CASSLASGSTDTQYF. The chain joins TRBV7-2 to TRBJ2-3; D possibly corresponds to TRBD2 (6 bases). The germline V and J ends were trimmed by 0 bases and 0 bases, with 7 bases remaining between them. The CDR3 extends over 15 amino acids. CDR1 and CDR2 from the germline V gene are SGHTA and FQGNSA.

The chain has TRBV19 and TRBJ1-2, with TRBD1 matching over 9 bases. Trimming cost V 4 bases and J 4 bases; bases outside gene matches: 7. This CDR3 is 15 amino acids long. Germline values: CDR1 LNHDA, CDR2 SQIVND (reference sequence). The CDR3 reads CASSTGTGKGYGYTF. DNA for the CDR3: TGTGCCAGTAGTACCGGGACAGGGAAAGGCTATGGCTACACCTTC.

In DNA, the CDR3 is TGTGCCAGCAGCACGCGGGACGGACCCCACAACTATGGCTACACCTTC. It yields the protein CASSTRDGPHNYGYTF. This chain joins TRBV7-6 and TRBJ1-2, with D tentatively TRBD1 (5 bases). The CDR3 runs to 16 residues. Germline V gene lookup returns CDR1 SGHVS and CDR2 FNYEAQ. Trimming removed 5 bases at V and 2 bases at J, with 18 bases between.

The chain is built from TRBV10-2 and TRBJ1-5; the D gene is possibly TRBD1 (6 bases). Germline CDR1 and CDR2: WSHSY and SAAADI. With 4 bases removed from V and 3 bases from J, the gap between germline ends came to 28 bases. The CDR3 is 20 amino acids. CDR3 DNA: TGCGCCAGCAGTGGACTTCGGTTGGACAGCCGTCACCCCTCCAATCAGCCCCAGCATTTT. This codes for CASSGLRLDSRHPSNQPQHF.

The J gene is TRBJ2-3, the V gene TRBV5-1; 8 nucleotides match TRBD2. This CDR3 comprises 16 residues. Germline values: CDR1 SGHRS, CDR2 YFSETQ. J lost 3 bases, V lost 0 bases, and 6 bases had no gene match. Written as DNA, the CDR3 is TGCGCCAGCAGCTTGGAGGTTGCGGGGGGTACAGATACGCAGTATTTT. This sequence encodes CASSLEVAGGTDTQYF.

V gene TRBV5-5 combines with J gene TRBJ2-1; the D gene is possibly TRBD2 (6 bases). Germline CDR1 reads SGHKS; CDR2 reads YYEKEE (reference sequence). This CDR3 region has 16 residues. Trimming took off 0 bases at V and 0 bases at J, with 10 bases between the two ends. The DNA of the CDR3 is TGTGCCAGCAGCTTGGGAGGGGAGGTCTCCTACAATGAGCAGTTCTTC. Protein: CASSLGGEVSYNEQFF.

This sequence joins TRBV2 and TRBJ1-2; no clear D. V dropped 4 bases and J dropped 1 base, with 7 bases sitting between them. This CDR3 has 13 residues. The germline V gene encodes CDR1 SNHLY and CDR2 FYNNEI. The chain's CDR3 is CASSGGVNYGYTF. The CDR3 bases are TGTGCCAGCAGTGGAGGAGTTAACTATGGCTACACCTTC.

The J gene is TRBJ2-7, the V gene TRBV6-5; tentative D call: TRBD1 (5 bases). V lost 2 bases and J 5 bases, leaving 10 bases between the germline ends. This CDR3 spans 13 amino acids. Germline values: CDR1 MNHEY, CDR2 SVGAGI. The CDR3 sequence: CASSYRAGNEQYF. The CDR3 DNA follows: TGTGCCAGCAGTTACCGGGCAGGGAACGAGCAGTACTTC.

J is TRBJ2-1 and V is TRBV7-2; 9 bases agree with TRBD2. The CDR3 covers 18 residues. Germline V CDR1 and CDR2: SGHTA, FQGNSA. V shed 4 bases, J shed 7 bases, and the junction held 17 bases outside the gene matches. CDR3 in amino acids: CASSWGGRRGGRMNEQFF. CDR3 DNA sequence: TGTGCCAGCAGCTGGGGGGGGCGGCGGGGGGGCCGGATGAATGAGCAGTTCTTC. The whole variable domain, filled in from reference TRBV7-2 and TRBJ2-1, reads GAGVSQSPSNKVTEKGKDVELRCDPISGHTALYWYRQSLGQGLEFLIYFQGNSAPDKSGLPSDRFSAERTGGSVSTLTIQRTQQEDSAVYLCASSWGGRRGGRMNEQFFGPGTRLTVL.

In its sample, this clone was seen once. The V and J genes are TRBV7-2 and TRBJ1-5; TRBD1 matches at 9 bases. Germline-derived CDR1 and CDR2 are SGHTA and FQGNSA. The CDR3 sequence is 17 residues long. V was clipped by 1 base and J by 1 base; unmatched bases: 5. CDR3 loop: CASSLGTGGGSNQPQHF. CDR3 in DNA: TGTGCCAGCAGCTTAGGTACAGGGGGCGGGAGCAATCAGCCCCAGCATTTT.

V and J are TRBV3-1 (or the pseudogene TRBV3-2) and TRBJ2-2, with D tentatively TRBD2 (5 bases). The CDR3 totals 14 residues. Trimming took off 4 bases at V and 4 bases at J, with 10 bases between the two ends. From germline, CDR1 is LGHDT and CDR2 YNNKEL (reference sequence). The CDR3 DNA is TGTGCCAGCAGCCTTGGACTGGGCACCGGGGAGCTGTTTTTT. Its translation: CASSLGLGTGELFF.

The chain couples TRBV19 to TRBJ1-2; D not resolved. This CDR3 spans 14 amino acids. V lost 3 bases and J 6 bases, leaving 14 bases between the germline ends. Germline CDR1 is LNHDA and CDR2 is SQIVND (reference sequence). CDR3 loop: CASSIPTMTNGYTF. DNA for the CDR3: TGTGCCAGTAGTATCCCCACAATGACAAATGGCTACACCTTC.

The V and J genes are TRBV15 and TRBJ2-3, with D perhaps TRBD1 (6 bases). In germline, CDR1 is LNHNV, CDR2 YYDKDF (reference sequence). This CDR3 has 13 amino acids. V was pared by 6 bases and J by 3 bases, with 10 bases between. The CDR3 nucleotides are TGTGCCACCAGGCCGACAGGTACAGATACGCAGTATTTT. Protein product: CATRPTGTDTQYF.